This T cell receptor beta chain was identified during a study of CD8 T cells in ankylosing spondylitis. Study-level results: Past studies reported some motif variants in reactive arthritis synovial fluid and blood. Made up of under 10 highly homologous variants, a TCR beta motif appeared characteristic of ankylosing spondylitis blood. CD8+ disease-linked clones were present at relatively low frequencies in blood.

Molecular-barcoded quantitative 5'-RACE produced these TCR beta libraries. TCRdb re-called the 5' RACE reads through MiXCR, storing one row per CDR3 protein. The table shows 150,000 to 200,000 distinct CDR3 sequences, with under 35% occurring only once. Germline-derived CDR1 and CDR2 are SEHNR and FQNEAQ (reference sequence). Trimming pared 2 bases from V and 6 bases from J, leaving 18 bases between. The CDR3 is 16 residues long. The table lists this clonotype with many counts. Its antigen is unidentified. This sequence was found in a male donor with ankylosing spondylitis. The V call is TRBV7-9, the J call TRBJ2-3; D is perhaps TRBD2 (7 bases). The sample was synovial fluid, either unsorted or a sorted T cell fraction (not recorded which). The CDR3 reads CASSLKGRGAVDTQYF. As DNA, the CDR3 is TGTGCCAGCAGCTTAAAAGGACGGGGGGCCGTGGATACGCAGTATTTT.